The clone carrying this TCR beta chain came up a few times. What it binds is unknown. This specimen comes from a study of CD8 T cells in ankylosing spondylitis. With molecular barcodes, quantitative 5'-RACE was used to make the TCR beta libraries. Via MiXCR, TCRdb re-called the 5' RACE reads, giving one row per CDR3 protein. The table has hundreds of thousands of distinct CDR3 sequences, about 15% seen once. Study outcomes and limitations: Seemingly characteristic of ankylosing spondylitis blood was a TCR beta motif consisting of under ten highly homologous variants. Previously reported in reactive arthritis synovial fluid and blood were some of the motif variants. The clones that were linked to disease were reported to be significantly enriched in matched synovial fluid samples from ankylosing spondylitis patients.

CDR3 length equals 19 residues. With 0 bases clipped from V and 0 bases from J, the junction kept 10 bases outside the gene matches. CDR1 MNHEY and CDR2 SVGAGI come from the germline V gene. The J gene is TRBJ2-3, the V gene TRBV6-5; TRBD2 agrees at 9 bases. The specimen was blood, either unsorted or a sorted T cell fraction (not recorded which). This TCR derives from a male donor with ankylosing spondylitis. CDR3 coding DNA: TGTGCCAGCAGTTACTCGAGTCGCGCTAGCGGGACTAGCACAGATACGCAGTATTTT. Its protein product is CASSYSSRASGTSTDTQYF.